Following are 32 T cell receptor beta chains from one sample sequenced in a study of CXCR3-negative and CXCR3-positive naive CD8 T cells. Preparation of TRB cDNA libraries relied on 5' RACE carrying UMI labels. From its re-call of the 5' RACE reads, TCRdb lists each CDR3 protein once, without DNA. The ten top clones account for approximately 0.53%, within a sample of about 94,000 distinct CDR3 sequences. Study findings and constraints: A higher hydrophobicity marked the TRB CDR3s of CXCR3-positive naive cells versus CXCR3-negative naive cells.

Their antigens remain unidentified. The sequenced sample was naive CXCR3+ CD8+ T cells from blood. Subset here: CD45RO-CCR7+CD27+CD95- naive CD8+ T cells expressing CXCR3 (TNR3+). These receptors were obtained from a human donor in good health. Some clones in this sample may be carry-over from other donors' samples.

The chain recombines TRBV5-1 with TRBJ2-5; TCRdb's assignment of TRBD1 cannot be checked, as there is no DNA. CDR1 SGHRS and CDR2 YFSETQ come from the germline V gene. The CDR3 sequence is 15 residues long. The CDR3 protein is CASSISQGQGETQYF.

The chain has TRBV9 and TRBJ2-1. The CDR3 runs to 13 residues. In germline, CDR1 is SGDLS, CDR2 YYNGEE. The CDR3 is CASSVEFGNEQFF.

The V call is TRBV28, the J call TRBJ1-5; the TRBD1 assignment by TCRdb is unverifiable without DNA. The germline gives CDR1 MDHEN, CDR2 SYDVKM. The CDR3 sequence is 15 residues long. CDR3 protein: CASRITGGAGQPQHF.

The V call is TRBV27, the J call TRBJ2-7; TCRdb's D call, TRBD1, is unchecked because there is no DNA. The CDR3 sequence is 13 residues long. In germline, CDR1 is MNHEY, CDR2 SMNVEV (reference sequence). This CDR3 is CASSLSWRGEQYF.

The J gene is TRBJ2-7, the V gene TRBV7-2; as DNA is missing, the TRBD2 call by TCRdb cannot be tested. Looked up from germline, CDR1 is SGHTA and CDR2 is FQGNSA. The CDR3 sequence is 13 residues long. The CDR3 protein is CASSPGLGYEQYF.

The genes are TRBV7-8 and TRBJ2-1; TCRdb's D call of TRBD1 is untestable without DNA. The CDR3 runs 13 residues. Germline lookup yields CDR1 SGHVS and CDR2 FQNEAQ. CDR3 amino acids: CASRTTGDNEQFF.

J is TRBJ2-5 and V is TRBV7-6; the TCRdb call, TRBD1, lacks DNA for checking. Per the germline V gene, CDR1 is SGHVS and CDR2 is FNYEAQ. The length of the CDR3 is 14 residues. CDR3 amino acids: CASSPTGGMDTQYF.

The V call is TRBV28, the J call TRBJ2-5. Looked up from germline, CDR1 is MDHEN and CDR2 is SYDVKM. The CDR3 is 16 residues long. CDR3 sequence: CASSLLWIQSEETQYF. Filled out from reference TRBV28 and TRBJ2-5, the complete variable domain reads DVKVTQSSRYLVKRTGEKVFLECVQDMDHENMFWYRQDPGLGLRLIYFSYDVKMKEKGDIPEGYSVSREKKERFSLILESASTNQTSMYLCASSLLWIQSEETQYFGPGTRLLVL.

V and J are TRBV6-6 and TRBJ2-3; TCRdb names TRBD2, which stays unverified in the absence of DNA. Per germline, CDR1 MNHNY and CDR2 SVGAGI (reference sequence). This CDR3 comprises 15 residues. CDR3 residues: CASTIRRDNTDTQYF.

The chain links TRBV24-1 to TRBJ2-1; TCRdb picks TRBD1, but there is no DNA to check that call. The CDR3 totals 15 residues. Per germline, CDR1 KGHDR and CDR2 SFDVKD. The CDR3 sequence is CATSDFPDPPDEQFF.

The CDR3 sequence: CASRGDGAYGYTF. The chain has TRBV12-3 or TRBV12-4 and TRBJ1-2; there is no DNA to check the TCRdb D call of TRBD1. This CDR3 is built from 13 residues.

The CDR3 is CASSLVRPDEQYF. The V call is TRBV7-9, the J call TRBJ2-7. The length of the CDR3 is 13 residues. The germline V gene encodes CDR1 SEHNR and CDR2 FQNEAQ (reference sequence). Drawing the rest from reference TRBV7-9 and TRBJ2-7, the complete variable domain is DTGVSQNPRHKITKRGQNVTFRCDPISEHNRLYWYRQTLGQGPEFLTYFQNEAQLEKSRLLSDRFSAERPKGSFSTLEIQRTEQGDSAMYLCASSLVRPDEQYFGPGTRLTVT.

This chain uses TRBV19 with TRBJ2-1; TCRdb names TRBD2, which stays unverified in the absence of DNA. The CDR3 is 20 amino acids. The germline V gene encodes CDR1 LNHDA and CDR2 SQIVND (reference sequence). Here the CDR3 reads CASSIASGLAGVSSYNEQFF.

V usage is TRBV7-8 and J usage is TRBJ2-3. From germline, CDR1 is SGHVS and CDR2 FQNEAQ. This CDR3 region has 15 residues. The CDR3 sequence is CASSSSGGYTDTQYF.

This chain joins TRBV5-4 and TRBJ2-1; checking the TCRdb D call of TRBD1 is not possible without DNA. Germline V gene data show CDR1 as SGHNT and CDR2 as YYREEE (reference sequence). There are 14 residues in the CDR3. The CDR3 protein is CASSLGGAENEQFF.

This chain links TRBV29-1 with TRBJ1-2; TCRdb reports TRBD1, a call that lacks DNA to check it against. The CDR3 has 11 residues. The germline V gene has CDR1 SQVTM and CDR2 ANQGSEA. The CDR3: CSVDSRDGYTF.

The chain uses TRBV12-5 and TRBJ2-1; TCRdb indicates TRBD2, and absent DNA this call remains unverified. From germline, CDR1 is LGHNT and CDR2 FRNRAP. The CDR3 totals 14 residues. CDR3 loop: CASGQDPGENEQFF.

This sequence joins TRBV29-1 and TRBJ2-6; TCRdb picks TRBD1, but there is no DNA to check that call. The CDR3 consists of 16 residues. In germline, CDR1 is SQVTM, CDR2 ANQGSEA. CDR3 region: CSVDTGGAEGANVLTF.

The chain carries TRBV19 and TRBJ2-1; TCRdb picks TRBD1, but there is no DNA to check that call. CDR3 length: 16 amino acids. CDR1 LNHDA and CDR2 SQIVND come from the germline V gene (reference sequence). The CDR3 here is CASSITTGMYYNEQFF.

The CDR3 sequence: CASSVAGDVGELFF. The chain uses TRBV9 and TRBJ2-2; TCRdb's D call, TRBD1, is unchecked because there is no DNA. From germline, CDR1 is SGDLS and CDR2 YYNGEE. This CDR3 is built from 14 residues.

The CDR3: CAIMGHLSYEQYF. This sequence joins TRBV10-3 and TRBJ2-7; TCRdb calls TRBD1, which cannot be checked without DNA. The CDR3 is 13 residues long. Germline V gives CDR1 ENHRY, CDR2 SYGVKD.

V is TRBV12-3 or TRBV12-4 and J is TRBJ2-1; TCRdb indicates TRBD2, and absent DNA this call remains unverified. This CDR3 spans 15 amino acids. CDR3 sequence: CASSFSSGSHNEQFF.

This chain connects TRBV12-3 or TRBV12-4 to TRBJ2-3. The CDR3 totals 13 residues. The CDR3 here is CASSYIPTDTQYF.

The chain links TRBV7-3 to TRBJ1-1. CDR3 length equals 14 residues. Germline V gene sequence: CDR1 SGHTA, CDR2 FQGTGA. The CDR3 sequence is CASSLTGMGTEAFF.

V is TRBV5-1 and J is TRBJ1-6; the D gene TCRdb calls, TRBD1, cannot be checked with no DNA. This CDR3 has 15 residues. Germline CDR1 reads SGHRS; CDR2 reads YFSETQ. The CDR3 loop is CATPDRDQHNSPLHF.

The V gene is TRBV7-7, the J gene TRBJ2-7. The CDR3 length is 13 residues. The germline V gene encodes CDR1 SSHAT and CDR2 FNYEAQ (reference sequence). The CDR3 reads CASSLDVVREQYF.

The rearrangement links TRBV29-1 to TRBJ2-1; TCRdb selects TRBD1, and the lack of DNA leaves this call unchecked. CDR1 is SQVTM and CDR2 is ANQGSEA in the germline V gene. This CDR3 contains 15 residues. The CDR3 is CSVEVGGFTYNEQFF.

This sequence joins TRBV7-8 and TRBJ1-5; the D call from TCRdb, TRBD1, cannot be confirmed without DNA. CDR1 and CDR2 from the germline V gene are SGHVS and FQNEAQ. CDR3 length equals 15 residues. CDR3 region: CASSSAGGSNQPQHF.

The chain joins TRBV4-1 to TRBJ2-1; with no DNA, the TCRdb D assignment of TRBD1 cannot be verified. CDR3 length equals 16 residues. Germline-derived CDR1 and CDR2 are MGHRA and YSYEKL. The CDR3: CASSQDRGSSYNEQFF.

The chain joins TRBV7-6 to TRBJ2-7; TCRdb proposes TRBD1, but this gene call is untestable without DNA. Germline V gene sequence: CDR1 SGHVS, CDR2 FNYEAQ. The CDR3 length is 15 residues. The CDR3: CASSAGTGPLYEQYF.

The chain uses TRBV6-5 and TRBJ1-1; TCRdb indicates TRBD1, and absent DNA this call remains unverified. Germline V lookup: CDR1 MNHEY, CDR2 SVGAGI. This CDR3 has 15 amino acids. CDR3 residues: CASSYGRYGGTEAFF.

The CDR3 spells CSVDATGDNEQFF. The chain recombines TRBV29-1 with TRBJ2-1; TCRdb designates TRBD1, a call that cannot be tested without DNA. The CDR3 has 13 residues. CDR1 and CDR2 from the germline V gene are SQVTM and ANQGSEA.